These 27 T cell receptor beta chains were all obtained from the same sample, sequenced in a study of blood T cell repertoires in COVID-19. The method was immunoSEQ multiplex PCR; TCRdb's version includes in-frame clones alone and lacks a portion of them. The sample contains around 700,000 clones, about nine tenths of which appear only once. Sequencing used peripheral blood. These receptors came from a woman between 18 and 29 years old with acute or convalescent COVID-19.

J is TRBJ1-2 and V is TRBV2; D ambiguous. V dropped 4 bases and J dropped 4 bases, with 7 bases sitting between them. CDR1 is SNHLY and CDR2 is FYNNEI in the germline V gene. The CDR3 covers 12 residues. CDR3 bases: TGTGCCAGCAGTGGGCTTTCCTATGGCTACACCTTC. This translates into CASSGLSYGYTF. The variable domain in full, with the rest retrieved from reference TRBV2 and TRBJ1-2, is EPEVTQTPSHQVTQMGQEVILRCVPISNHLYFYWYRQILGQKVEFLVSFYNNEISEKSEIFDDQFSVERPDGSNFTLKIRSTKLEDSAMYFCASSGLSYGYTFGSGTRLTVV.

The chain is built from TRBV15 and TRBJ1-3; D is uncertain. The CDR3 spans 14 residues. Germline V lookup: CDR1 LNHNV, CDR2 YYDKDF (reference sequence). The V end was cut by 0 bases, the J end by 4 bases, with 7 bases between. In DNA, the CDR3 is TGTGCCACCAGCAGAGACCGGTTGGGAAACACCATATATTTT. Amino acid sequence: CATSRDRLGNTIYF.

The V and J genes are TRBV6-5 and TRBJ1-1; perhaps TRBD1 as D (6 bases). Germline CDR1 is MNHEY and CDR2 is SVGAGI. The CDR3 consists of 13 residues. Trimming took 7 bases from V and 2 from J, leaving 11 bases between them. The CDR3 DNA reads as TGTGCCAGCATCCAACAGGGAAACACTGAAGCTTTCTTT. It encodes CASIQQGNTEAFF.

This chain joins TRBV9 and TRBJ1-3, with a possible D match to TRBD1 (5 bases). V shed 0 bases and J shed 0 bases, with 7 bases lying between them. CDR1 and CDR2 (germline): SGDLS, YYNGEE. The length of the CDR3 is 15 residues. The CDR3 nucleotides are TGTGCCAGCAGCGTAGGGACAAGCTCTGGAAACACCATATATTTT. Encoded protein: CASSVGTSSGNTIYF.

The V and J genes are TRBV6-1 and TRBJ2-7, with D tentatively TRBD2 (6 bases). The CDR3 spans 12 residues. The germline gives CDR1 MNHNS, CDR2 SASEGT. The germline V and J ends were trimmed by 3 bases and 7 bases, with 10 bases remaining between them. The CDR3 coding sequence is TGTGCCAGCAGTGATTGGGGGAGGGAGCAGTACTTC. Amino acid sequence: CASSDWGREQYF.

The V call is TRBV9, the J call TRBJ2-3; D gene ambiguous. The CDR3 spans 14 residues. Germline values: CDR1 SGDLS, CDR2 YYNGEE. V lost 3 bases and J lost 2, with 10 bases in between. CDR3 nucleotides: TGTGCCAGCAGCGCCAACAGCTACACAGATACGCAGTATTTT. Its protein product is CASSANSYTDTQYF. Full variable domain (rest looked up from reference TRBV9 and TRBJ2-3): DSGVTQTPKHLITATGQRVTLRCSPRSGDLSVYWYQQSLDQGLQFLIQYYNGEERAKGNILERFSAQQFPDLHSELNLSSLELGDSALYFCASSANSYTDTQYFGPGTRLTVL.

The genes are TRBV30 and TRBJ1-4, with TRBD1 identical over 7 bases. J was trimmed by 5 bases and V by 1 base; bases with no gene match: 4. Germline CDR1 and CDR2: GTSNPN and SVGIG (reference sequence). The length of the CDR3 is 14 residues. The CDR3 DNA follows: TGTGCCTGGAGTGCTAGACAGGGAAATGAAAAACTGTTTTTT. Its translation is CAWSARQGNEKLFF.

This clone showed up just once. V gene TRBV6-2 or TRBV6-3 combines with J gene TRBJ1-3; unclear D gene. CDR3 length: 16 residues. Trimming shortened V by 0 bases and J by 4 bases, and 13 bases separated the two germline ends. The germline V gene encodes CDR1 MNHEY and CDR2 SVGEGT. CDR3 protein: CASSYSIRGFGNTIYF. CDR3 sequence (DNA): TGTGCCAGCAGTTACTCTATCCGGGGATTCGGAAACACCATATATTTT.

This clone was detected once. J is TRBJ1-1 and V is TRBV5-4, with D possibly matching TRBD1 (6 bases). The CDR3 spans 14 residues. Germline CDR1 SGHNT, CDR2 YYREEE (reference sequence). With 2 bases removed from V and 2 bases from J, the gap between germline ends came to 10 bases. CDR3 amino acids: CASSLQGINTEAFF. The CDR3 DNA reads as TGTGCCAGCAGCTTACAGGGAATCAACACTGAAGCTTTCTTT.

The chain's CDR3 is CAISESPGPTSGYTF. DNA of the CDR3: TGTGCCATCAGTGAGTCGCCCGGCCCGACAAGTGGCTACACCTTC. The rearrangement uses TRBV10-3 and TRBJ1-2; D unresolved. V lost 0 bases to trimming and J lost 7 bases, with 15 bases between them. The CDR3 contains 15 residues. The germline V gene has CDR1 ENHRY and CDR2 SYGVKD.

In its sample, this clone was seen once. V is TRBV7-8 and J is TRBJ1-2, with D unresolved. V lost 7 bases, J lost 7 bases, and 16 bases lay in between. The germline gives CDR1 SGHVS, CDR2 FQNEAQ. The CDR3 has 13 residues. The CDR3 nucleotides read TGTGCCAGCACCCTAAGAGGAGGAAGTGGCTACACCTTC. It yields the protein CASTLRGGSGYTF. Full variable domain (remainder filled in from reference TRBV7-8 and TRBJ1-2): GAGVSQSPRYKVAKRGQDVALRCDPISGHVSLFWYQQALGQGPEFLTYFQNEAQLDKSGLPSDRFFAERPEGSVSTLKIQRTQQEDSAVYLCASTLRGGSGYTFGSGTRLTVV.

This chain links TRBV6-7 with TRBJ2-7, with a tentative D call TRBD1 (6 bases). TRBV6-7 carries the ORF label, with uncertain function. The length of the CDR3 is 14 residues. Deletions cut 7 bases from V and 5 bases from J, with 18 bases between. The CDR3 nucleotides read TGTGCCAGCACTCCGAGGAACAGGGACCACGAGCAGTACTTC. It translates to CASTPRNRDHEQYF.

Here the CDR3 DNA reads TGTGCTAGTGGTTCGCCGCAGGGGGGCCACACCGGGGAGCTGTTTTTT. Translating gives CASGSPQGGHTGELFF. The chain uses TRBV12-5 and TRBJ2-2, with D tentatively TRBD1 (7 bases). CDR3 length: 16 amino acids. The V gene's germline CDR1 is LGHNT and CDR2 FRNRAP. Trimming left V 4 bases short and J 3 bases short, with 15 bases between.

The chain couples TRBV6-2 or TRBV6-3 to TRBJ1-2, with 9 bases fitting TRBD1. The junction had 10 bases not matched to a gene; V was cut back by 6 bases and J by 5 bases. Germline loops: CDR1 MNHEY, CDR2 SVGEGT. The CDR3 has 15 residues. Here the CDR3 reads CASSPLPDRGYGYTF. CDR3 in DNA: TGTGCCAGCAGCCCTCTTCCGGACAGGGGATATGGCTACACCTTC.

The J gene is TRBJ2-7, the V gene TRBV2, with 8 bases aligning to TRBD2. Germline V CDR1 and CDR2: SNHLY, FYNNEI. The V segment lost 3 bases and the J segment 1 base; nucleotides outside the gene matches: 2. This CDR3 contains 14 residues. Written as DNA, the CDR3 is TGTGCCAGCAGTGAGGCTAGCGGGTCCTACGAGCAGTACTTC. Amino acids: CASSEASGSYEQYF.

V and J are TRBV4-2 and TRBJ1-4, with D hard to call. Per germline, CDR1 LGHNA and CDR2 YNFKEQ. V was cut by 1 base and J by 8 bases, with 14 bases left in between. This CDR3 has 15 amino acids. This chain's CDR3 is CASSQVPPSGEKLFF. The CDR3 DNA follows: TGTGCCAGCAGCCAAGTCCCCCCTTCGGGGGAAAAACTGTTTTTT.

This clone showed up just once. The chain links TRBV12-3 or TRBV12-4 to TRBJ1-2; D is ambiguous. The CDR3 has 12 residues. V was clipped by 6 bases and J by 8 bases, with 13 bases between them. The CDR3 nucleotides read TGTGCCAGCAGGGCAAGATCACAGGGCTACACCTTC. As protein: CASRARSQGYTF.

This clone appeared a single time. The chain couples TRBV12-3 or TRBV12-4 to TRBJ2-7, with no clear D. The CDR3 sequence is 12 residues long. The V and J ends lost 3 bases and 4 bases respectively, with 7 bases between them. Here the CDR3 DNA reads TGTGCCAGCAGTTTCGACTTGTACGAGCAGTACTTC. It encodes CASSFDLYEQYF.

The V call is TRBV7-9, the J call TRBJ2-2, with D perhaps TRBD2 (5 bases). The germline gives CDR1 SEHNR, CDR2 FQNEAQ (reference sequence). CDR3 length equals 14 residues. The V end was cut by 3 bases, the J end by 3 bases, with 8 bases between. The CDR3 sequence: CASSFWEYTGELFF. As DNA, the CDR3 is TGTGCCAGCAGCTTCTGGGAGTACACCGGGGAGCTGTTTTTT. Using reference TRBV7-9 and TRBJ2-2 for the parts outside the CDR3, the full variable domain is DTGVSQNPRHKITKRGQNVTFRCDPISEHNRLYWYRQTLGQGPEFLTYFQNEAQLEKSRLLSDRFSAERPKGSFSTLEIQRTEQGDSAMYLCASSFWEYTGELFFGEGSRLTVL.

This chain connects TRBV7-9 to TRBJ2-3, with 8 nucleotides matching TRBD2. This CDR3 has 17 residues. Germline values: CDR1 SEHNR, CDR2 FQNEAQ (reference sequence). Trimming cost V 5 bases and J 6 bases; bases outside gene matches: 16. The CDR3 nucleotides read TGTGCCAGCAGCCCTAGTCCCCAACCGGGGGGGCCTGATACGCAGTATTTT. Encoded protein: CASSPSPQPGGPDTQYF.

The rearrangement links TRBV27 to TRBJ1-1, with a tentative D call TRBD1 (5 bases). Trimming cost V 2 bases and J 3 bases, with 10 bases left between them. The length of the CDR3 is 14 residues. From germline, CDR1 is MNHEY and CDR2 SMNVEV (reference sequence). This CDR3 is CASSLGGGYTEAFF. CDR3 nucleotide sequence: TGTGCCAGCAGTTTAGGCGGGGGTTACACTGAAGCTTTCTTT.

V and J are TRBV30 and TRBJ1-2; D remains unclear. This CDR3 contains 15 residues. The ends were cut back, 3 bases at V and 6 bases at J, with 20 bases in the middle. Germline V lookup: CDR1 GTSNPN, CDR2 SVGIG (reference sequence). The CDR3 region has the DNA TGTGCCTGGAGAGCGGGGAATAGACGGCTCCATGGCTACACCTTC. Residues: CAWRAGNRRLHGYTF.

The V and J genes are TRBV13 and TRBJ1-1; unclear D gene. Germline V gene sequence: CDR1 PRHDT, CDR2 FYEKMQ (reference sequence). V lost 1 base and J lost 5, with 11 bases in between. The CDR3 totals 14 residues. Here the CDR3 DNA reads TGTGCCAGCAGCTTAGCGCGGGTAGATACTGAAGCTTTCTTT. This codes for CASSLARVDTEAFF.

The chain employs TRBV10-1 and TRBJ2-2; TRBD2 matches 11 bases. Germline CDR1 and CDR2: WNHNN and SYGVQD (reference sequence). V was clipped by 3 bases and J by 6 bases; unmatched bases: 6. CDR3 length equals 16 residues. The CDR3 loop is CASSDLSGGVSGELFF. The CDR3 region has the DNA TGCGCCAGCAGTGATCTTAGCGGGGGGGTTTCCGGGGAGCTGTTTTTT.

This clone was picked up one time. The chain carries TRBV29-1 and TRBJ2-7, with D uncertain. This CDR3 contains 12 residues. With 4 bases removed from V and 1 base from J, the gap between germline ends came to 8 bases. Germline V gene sequence: CDR1 SQVTM, CDR2 ANQGSEA. The CDR3 coding sequence is TGCAGCGTTGTCTTCGTGTCCTACGAGCAGTACTTC. It encodes CSVVFVSYEQYF.

This chain uses TRBV15 with TRBJ1-5; possibly TRBD1 for D (6 bases). Germline V gene sequence: CDR1 LNHNV, CDR2 YYDKDF (reference sequence). The CDR3 is 16 amino acids. The germline V and J ends were trimmed by 0 bases and 0 bases, with 9 bases remaining between them. The CDR3 here is CATSRDGRGSNQPQHF. As DNA, the CDR3 is TGTGCCACCAGCAGAGATGGCAGGGGTAGCAATCAGCCCCAGCATTTT.

J is TRBJ2-1 and V is TRBV11-2, with 11 bases that match TRBD2. Germline V gene lookup returns CDR1 SGHAT and CDR2 FQNNGV. The CDR3 is 15 amino acids. V lost 4 bases and J lost 5; bases outside the gene matches: 4. CDR3 bases: TGTGCCAGCAGCTCCCTACTAGCGGGGGACAATGAGCAGTTCTTC. Translated: CASSSLLAGDNEQFF.